These T cell receptor beta chains were read from a single sample in a study of naive and memory T cell subsets. TCRdb reprocessed the UMI-ligation and nested PCR reads with MiXCR, giving one entry per CDR3 protein. Of roughly 140,000 distinct CDR3 sequences listed, 15% to 25% are singletons. The sequenced sample consisted of naive CD8+ T cells from blood. Receptor source: a human donor in good health. The CDR3 runs from the conserved cysteine through the conserved F or W. The order of the fields is D gene, J gene, clone size, V gene, CDR3 DNA, CDR3 protein. The D gene is left open where the match is weak. Only some rows state a clone size, as once, few, many or a class for expanded clones.

d_gene: TRBD2
j_gene: TRBJ2-1
abundance: .
v_gene: TRBV7-9
CDR3nt: TGTGCCAGCAGCCCCCGGACTAGCGGGACGTATGAGCAGTTCTTC
CDR3aa: CASSPRTSGTYEQFF

d_gene: TRBD1
j_gene: TRBJ2-3
abundance: many
v_gene: TRBV19
CDR3nt: TGTGCCAGTAGTACCGGGACAGGGAGCACAGATACGCAGTATTTT
CDR3aa: CASSTGTGSTDTQYF

d_gene: .
j_gene: TRBJ2-3
abundance: .
v_gene: TRBV29-1
CDR3nt: TGCAGCGTAGACTTGGGGGCAGATACGCAGTATTTT
CDR3aa: CSVDLGADTQYF

d_gene: TRBD1
j_gene: TRBJ2-5
abundance: .
v_gene: TRBV3-1
CDR3nt: TGTGCCAGCAGACATTCCGTAGGGACAGGGAATGAAGAGACCCAGTACTTC
CDR3aa: CASRHSVGTGNEETQYF

d_gene: TRBD1
j_gene: TRBJ2-2
abundance: few
v_gene: TRBV20-1
CDR3nt: TGCAGTGGCGACAGGGAGAACACCGGGGAGCTGTTTTTT
CDR3aa: CSGDRENTGELFF

d_gene: TRBD2
j_gene: TRBJ2-3
abundance: .
v_gene: TRBV29-1
CDR3nt: TGCAGCGTTAGAGCGGGAGGCACAGATACGCAGTATTTT
CDR3aa: CSVRAGGTDTQYF

d_gene: .
j_gene: TRBJ2-7
abundance: .
v_gene: TRBV6-1
CDR3nt: TGTGCCAGCAGTGAGTACCGATCCTACGAGCAGTACTTC
CDR3aa: CASSEYRSYEQYF

d_gene: .
j_gene: TRBJ2-1
abundance: few
v_gene: TRBV7-9
CDR3nt: TGTGCCAGCAGCTTATCTAGCGCCTACAATGAGCAGTTCTTC
CDR3aa: CASSLSSAYNEQFF

d_gene: TRBD2
j_gene: TRBJ2-3
abundance: few
v_gene: TRBV5-1
CDR3nt: TGCGCCAGCAGCTTGGTAGGGCGGGAGGCAGATACGCAGTATTTT
CDR3aa: CASSLVGREADTQYF

d_gene: TRBD2
j_gene: TRBJ2-1
abundance: few
v_gene: TRBV2
CDR3nt: TGTGCCAGCAGCGCAGCGGGAGATACCTACAATGAGCAGTTCTTC
CDR3aa: CASSAAGDTYNEQFF

d_gene: .
j_gene: TRBJ2-1
abundance: .
v_gene: TRBV30
CDR3nt: TGTGCCTGGACGGGGCTATCCTCCTACAATAAGCAGTTCTTC
CDR3aa: CAWTGLSSYNKQFF

d_gene: TRBD2
j_gene: TRBJ2-1
abundance: few
v_gene: TRBV28
CDR3nt: TGTGCCAGCAGTTTATTGGCTAGCGGATACTCAAACAATGAGCAGTTCTTC
CDR3aa: CASSLLASGYSNNEQFF

d_gene: TRBD1
j_gene: TRBJ2-6
abundance: few
v_gene: TRBV15
CDR3nt: TGTGCCACCAGCAGAGGGTCCGGACAGGGTAAGGCTGGGGCCAACGTCCTGACTTTC
CDR3aa: CATSRGSGQGKAGANVLTF

d_gene: .
j_gene: TRBJ1-5
abundance: .
v_gene: TRBV6-5
CDR3nt: TGTGCCAGCAAGGGGGGGAATGCGGAGCCCCAGCATTTT
CDR3aa: CASKGGNAEPQHF

d_gene: TRBD2
j_gene: TRBJ2-7
abundance: .
v_gene: TRBV10-2
CDR3nt: TGCGCCAGCAGTGGGGGGACTAGCGGGATCTACGAGCAGTACTTC
CDR3aa: CASSGGTSGIYEQYF

d_gene: .
j_gene: TRBJ1-5
abundance: few
v_gene: TRBV12-3/TRBV12-4
CDR3nt: TGTGCCAGCAGCCCTACAGGGAACAATCAGCCCCAGCATTTT
CDR3aa: CASSPTGNNQPQHF

d_gene: .
j_gene: TRBJ2-5
abundance: few
v_gene: TRBV2
CDR3nt: TGTGCCAGCAGTGATTATTACAGCCAAGAGACCCAGTACTTC
CDR3aa: CASSDYYSQETQYF

d_gene: .
j_gene: TRBJ2-7
abundance: .
v_gene: TRBV4-2
CDR3nt: TGTGCCAGCAGCCAGGGATCCGTACCCTACGAGCAGTACTTC
CDR3aa: CASSQGSVPYEQYF

d_gene: TRBD2
j_gene: TRBJ2-3
abundance: few
v_gene: TRBV29-1
CDR3nt: TGCAGCGTGTACGCGGGAGCCGCAGATACGCAGTATTTT
CDR3aa: CSVYAGAADTQYF

d_gene: .
j_gene: TRBJ2-5
abundance: .
v_gene: TRBV7-6
CDR3nt: TGTGCCAGCAGCTTATTACAGGGAGGTCAAGAGACCCAGTACTTC
CDR3aa: CASSLLQGGQETQYF

d_gene: TRBD1
j_gene: TRBJ2-7
abundance: .
v_gene: TRBV4-1
CDR3nt: TGCGCCAGCAGCCAGGGACAGGATGGCTACGAGCAGTACTTC
CDR3aa: CASSQGQDGYEQYF

d_gene: .
j_gene: TRBJ1-6
abundance: few
v_gene: TRBV20-1
CDR3nt: TGCAGTGCTACCCTGACTGGGGGGGAAAATTCACCCCTCCACTTT
CDR3aa: CSATLTGGENSPLHF

d_gene: .
j_gene: TRBJ2-4
abundance: .
v_gene: TRBV12-3/TRBV12-4
CDR3nt: TGTGCCAGCAGTTTGGCGGCCCCGTCCAAAAACATTCAGTACTTC
CDR3aa: CASSLAAPSKNIQYF

d_gene: TRBD2
j_gene: TRBJ2-7
abundance: few
v_gene: TRBV12-5
CDR3nt: TGTGCTAGTGGTCCGGGGACTAGCGGAGGGCACGAGCAGTACTTC
CDR3aa: CASGPGTSGGHEQYF

d_gene: TRBD2
j_gene: TRBJ2-3
abundance: few
v_gene: TRBV12-3/TRBV12-4
CDR3nt: TGTGCCAGCAGTTTAAGTGGGAGGGCCACAGATACGCAGTATTTT
CDR3aa: CASSLSGRATDTQYF

d_gene: TRBD2
j_gene: TRBJ2-1
abundance: .
v_gene: TRBV12-3/TRBV12-4
CDR3nt: TGTGCCAGCAGTACTGGGACTAGCTTTCTGGGTGAGCAGTTCTTC
CDR3aa: CASSTGTSFLGEQFF

d_gene: TRBD2
j_gene: TRBJ2-3
abundance: .
v_gene: TRBV5-6
CDR3nt: TGTGCCAGCAGCGGAAAACTAGCGGGAGTTATAGATACGCAGTATTTT
CDR3aa: CASSGKLAGVIDTQYF

d_gene: .
j_gene: TRBJ2-1
abundance: .
v_gene: TRBV28
CDR3nt: TGTGCCAGCAGTTTAAGGGGTGACGGGGATGGGGGGCAGTTCTTC
CDR3aa: CASSLRGDGDGGQFF

d_gene: .
j_gene: TRBJ2-1
abundance: .
v_gene: TRBV4-1
CDR3nt: TGCGCCAGCAGCCACCCGGCGGAGACAAGTTCCTACAATGAGCAGTTCTTC
CDR3aa: CASSHPAETSSYNEQFF

d_gene: TRBD2
j_gene: TRBJ2-7
abundance: few
v_gene: TRBV18
CDR3nt: TGTGCCAGCTCAACCGGGACTAGCCCCTACGAGCAGTACTTC
CDR3aa: CASSTGTSPYEQYF

d_gene: .
j_gene: TRBJ2-7
abundance: few
v_gene: TRBV20-1
CDR3nt: TGCAGTGCAGAGGGGGTTATGGACGAGCAGTACTTC
CDR3aa: CSAEGVMDEQYF

d_gene: .
j_gene: TRBJ1-1
abundance: once
v_gene: TRBV5-5
CDR3nt: TGTGCCAGCAGGATGGAGGGGAACACTGAAGCTTTCTTT
CDR3aa: CASRMEGNTEAFF

d_gene: .
j_gene: TRBJ2-1
abundance: few
v_gene: TRBV4-1
CDR3nt: TGCGCCAGCAGCCAAGTCGGTGGGAGTAATGAGCAGTTCTTC
CDR3aa: CASSQVGGSNEQFF

d_gene: TRBD2
j_gene: TRBJ2-1
abundance: .
v_gene: TRBV28
CDR3nt: TGTGCCAGCAGAATTAGCGGGAGTGCCTACAATGAGCAGTTCTTC
CDR3aa: CASRISGSAYNEQFF

d_gene: .
j_gene: TRBJ2-5
abundance: .
v_gene: TRBV27
CDR3nt: TGTGCCAGCAGTTGGGGGGTCCAAGAGACCCAGTACTTC
CDR3aa: CASSWGVQETQYF

d_gene: TRBD1
j_gene: TRBJ2-1
abundance: few
v_gene: TRBV9
CDR3nt: TGTGCCAGCAGCGTAGCGGGACAGAGTTACAATGAGCAGTTCTTC
CDR3aa: CASSVAGQSYNEQFF

d_gene: .
j_gene: TRBJ2-5
abundance: .
v_gene: TRBV28
CDR3nt: TGTGCCAGCAGTTTTAACAGGGAGATCCAAGAGACCCAGTACTTC
CDR3aa: CASSFNREIQETQYF

d_gene: .
j_gene: TRBJ2-1
abundance: .
v_gene: TRBV19
CDR3nt: TGTGCCAGTAGTATAGGGGAGGCATACAATGAGCAGTTCTTC
CDR3aa: CASSIGEAYNEQFF

d_gene: .
j_gene: TRBJ2-2
abundance: few
v_gene: TRBV29-1
CDR3nt: TGCAGCGTTAGTTTTAGCACAGCCGGGGAGCTGTTTTTT
CDR3aa: CSVSFSTAGELFF

d_gene: .
j_gene: TRBJ1-1
abundance: .
v_gene: TRBV29-1
CDR3nt: TGCAGCGTCGTATCGAAGGGGGGAGAGAACACTGAAGCTTTCTTT
CDR3aa: CSVVSKGGENTEAFF

d_gene: .
j_gene: TRBJ2-1
abundance: .
v_gene: TRBV6-6
CDR3nt: TGTGCCAGCAGTTACGGTGGGACCACATACAATGAGCAGTTCTTC
CDR3aa: CASSYGGTTYNEQFF

d_gene: .
j_gene: TRBJ2-5
abundance: few
v_gene: TRBV2
CDR3nt: TGTGCCAGCAGTGATCCAGACCAAGAGACCCAGTACTTC
CDR3aa: CASSDPDQETQYF

d_gene: .
j_gene: TRBJ1-1
abundance: .
v_gene: TRBV6-6
CDR3nt: TGTGCCAGCAGTTACTCGAAGCGAACTGAAGCTTTCTTT
CDR3aa: CASSYSKRTEAFF

d_gene: .
j_gene: TRBJ1-5
abundance: few
v_gene: TRBV12-3/TRBV12-4
CDR3nt: TGTGCCAGCAGTTTTTGGGGGAAGAGCAATCAGCCCCAGCATTTT
CDR3aa: CASSFWGKSNQPQHF

d_gene: TRBD1
j_gene: TRBJ1-1
abundance: few
v_gene: TRBV6-1
CDR3nt: TGTGCCACTCCCGGGACAGGTATACTCTTT
CDR3aa: CATPGTGILF

d_gene: .
j_gene: TRBJ2-7
abundance: .
v_gene: TRBV12-5
CDR3nt: TGTGCTAGTGGAACGTCCCTTATACCCTACGAGCAGTACTTC
CDR3aa: CASGTSLIPYEQYF

d_gene: .
j_gene: TRBJ1-1
abundance: .
v_gene: TRBV5-1
CDR3nt: TGCGCCAGCAGCTTCGCTTACGGTAACACTGAAGCTTTCTTT
CDR3aa: CASSFAYGNTEAFF

d_gene: .
j_gene: TRBJ2-6
abundance: .
v_gene: TRBV7-8
CDR3nt: TGTGCCAGCAGCTTAGACCCCCCCATAGACCGCTCTGGGGCCAACGTCCTGACTTTC
CDR3aa: CASSLDPPIDRSGANVLTF

d_gene: .
j_gene: TRBJ2-2
abundance: .
v_gene: TRBV30
CDR3nt: TGTGCCTGGAGTGTAGATGGCAGGAGCAACACCGGGGAGCTGTTTTTT
CDR3aa: CAWSVDGRSNTGELFF

d_gene: TRBD2
j_gene: TRBJ2-1
abundance: .
v_gene: TRBV20-1
CDR3nt: TGCAGTGCTAGAGATCGAGGACTAGCGGGAGGTCCCTACAATGAGCAGTTCTTC
CDR3aa: CSARDRGLAGGPYNEQFF

d_gene: TRBD2
j_gene: TRBJ2-2
abundance: .
v_gene: TRBV12-3/TRBV12-4
CDR3nt: TGTGCCAGCAGTTCGGGGGGATCGTACACCGGGGAGCTGTTTTTT
CDR3aa: CASSSGGSYTGELFF

d_gene: TRBD1
j_gene: TRBJ2-1
abundance: many
v_gene: TRBV28
CDR3nt: TGTGCCAGCAGTTCGGGACAGGGGGCCTACAATGAGCAGTTCTTC
CDR3aa: CASSSGQGAYNEQFF

d_gene: .
j_gene: TRBJ1-6
abundance: few
v_gene: TRBV27
CDR3nt: TGTGCCAGCAGTTTCGGCAGGGATTATAATTCACCCCTCCACTTT
CDR3aa: CASSFGRDYNSPLHF

d_gene: .
j_gene: TRBJ2-7
abundance: .
v_gene: TRBV14
CDR3nt: TGTGCCAGCAGCCAGTTAGAGGGCCCTGGCGAGCAGTACTTC
CDR3aa: CASSQLEGPGEQYF

d_gene: .
j_gene: TRBJ2-7
abundance: .
v_gene: TRBV28
CDR3nt: TGTGCCAGCAGTTTCCTAAGGGGTGCCTACGAGCAGTACTTC
CDR3aa: CASSFLRGAYEQYF

d_gene: .
j_gene: TRBJ2-7
abundance: few
v_gene: TRBV27
CDR3nt: TGTGCCAGCAGTCCGGCCGGGGTCTTACACGAGCAGTACTTC
CDR3aa: CASSPAGVLHEQYF

d_gene: .
j_gene: TRBJ1-1
abundance: few
v_gene: TRBV6-2/TRBV6-3
CDR3nt: TGTGCCAGCAGTTTCCCGGGGGCGCGCACTGAAGCTTTCTTT
CDR3aa: CASSFPGARTEAFF

d_gene: .
j_gene: TRBJ2-1
abundance: .
v_gene: TRBV7-2
CDR3nt: TGTGCCAGCAGCCGTTGGGATGAGCAGTTCTTC
CDR3aa: CASSRWDEQFF